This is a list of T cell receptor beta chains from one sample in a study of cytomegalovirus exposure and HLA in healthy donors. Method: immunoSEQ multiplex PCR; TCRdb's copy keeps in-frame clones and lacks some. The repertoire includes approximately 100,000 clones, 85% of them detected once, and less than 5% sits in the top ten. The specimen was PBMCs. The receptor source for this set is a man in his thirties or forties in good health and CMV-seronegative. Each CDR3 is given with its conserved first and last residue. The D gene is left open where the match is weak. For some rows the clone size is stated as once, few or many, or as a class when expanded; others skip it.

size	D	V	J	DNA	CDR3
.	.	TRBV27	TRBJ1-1	TGTGCCAGCAGCCGGGGGAACACTGAAGCTTTCTTT	CASSRGNTEAFF
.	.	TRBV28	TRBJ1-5	TGTGCCAGCAGTTCCATAGGGAGGCAGCCCCAGCATTTT	CASSSIGRQPQHF
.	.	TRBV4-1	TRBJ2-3	TGCGCCAGCAGCCAGGGGAGCGTATTTGACACAGATACGCAGTATTTT	CASSQGSVFDTDTQYF
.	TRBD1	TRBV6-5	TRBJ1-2	TGTGCCAGCAGTTACTCGGGTAGGGGGCGGAAGAATGGCTACACCTTC	CASSYSGRGRKNGYTF
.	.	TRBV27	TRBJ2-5	TGTGCCAGCAGTTTAGCCCTTGCGGGGGCTGAGACCCAGTACTTC	CASSLALAGAETQYF
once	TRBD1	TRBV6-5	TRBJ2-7	TGTGCCAGCAGTTACCGGACAGGGGAATCCTACGAGCAGTACTTC	CASSYRTGESYEQYF
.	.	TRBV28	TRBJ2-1	TGTGCCAGCAGCCGCGCGGCCGAGCGAAATGGGTTCTTC	CASSRAAERNGFF
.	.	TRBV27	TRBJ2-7	TGTGCCAGCAGTTTCAGCAAGGGGTACGAGCAGTACTTC	CASSFSKGYEQYF
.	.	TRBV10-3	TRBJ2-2	TGTGCCATCAGTGAGTCGGCTAGCGTACTACGGGAGCTGTTTTTT	CAISESASVLRELFF
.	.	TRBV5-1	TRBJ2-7	TGCGCCAGCAGCTTAAACAGGGACGAGCAGTACTTC	CASSLNRDEQYF
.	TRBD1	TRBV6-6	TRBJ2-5	TGTGCCGGGGGACAGGGGGCTGCAGAGACCCAGTACTTC	CAGGQGAAETQYF
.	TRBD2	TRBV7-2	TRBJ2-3	TGTGCCAGCAGCTTAAGGTTCGGACTAGCCACAGATACGCAGTATTTT	CASSLRFGLATDTQYF
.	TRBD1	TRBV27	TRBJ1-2	TGTGCCAGCGGGACAGGGTATGGCTACACCTTC	CASGTGYGYTF
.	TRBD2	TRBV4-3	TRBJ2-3	TGCGCCAGCAGCCAATCCGGACTAGCGGGCACAGATACGCAGTATTTT	CASSQSGLAGTDTQYF
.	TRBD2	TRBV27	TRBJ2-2	TGTGCCAGCTTACGGACTAGCGGCGCCGGGGAGCTGTTTTTT	CASLRTSGAGELFF
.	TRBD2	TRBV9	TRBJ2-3	TGTGCCAGCAGCGTAGGGCCTGAGCGGGACTCCATGTATTTT	CASSVGPERDSMYF
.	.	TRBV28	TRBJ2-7	TGTGCCAGCGGGTGGACACTGTACGAGCAGTACTTC	CASGWTLYEQYF
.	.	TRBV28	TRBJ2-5	TGTGCCAGCAGTTTCAGGACCGGGACACGGTCGGCAGAGACCCAGTACTTC	CASSFRTGTRSAETQYF
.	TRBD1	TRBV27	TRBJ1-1	TGTGCCAGCAGCCCAACAGGGGGCACTGAAGCTTTCTTT	CASSPTGGTEAFF
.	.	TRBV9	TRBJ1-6	TGTGCCAGCAGCGTAGGGGGAGGTCCAAATTCACCCCTCCACTTT	CASSVGGGPNSPLHF
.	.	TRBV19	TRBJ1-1	TGTGCCAGTAGTATCCGACAAATGGCCGCTGAAGCTTTCTTT	CASSIRQMAAEAFF
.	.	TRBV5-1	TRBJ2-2	TGCGCCAGCAGTTCCTCGAACACCGGGGAGCTGTTTTTT	CASSSSNTGELFF
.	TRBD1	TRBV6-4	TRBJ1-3	TGTGCCAGCAGTGTCACCCCAAAAGGACAGGGGAACTCTGGAAACACCATATATTTT	CASSVTPKGQGNSGNTIYF
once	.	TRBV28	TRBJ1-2	TGTGCCAGCAGTTCCACAGGGCCGGAATATGGCTACACCTTC	CASSSTGPEYGYTF
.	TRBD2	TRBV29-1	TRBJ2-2	TGCAGCGTTGTGTCTAGCGGGTTTTCCGGGGAGCTGTTTTTT	CSVVSSGFSGELFF
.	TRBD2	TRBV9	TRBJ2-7	TGTGCCAGCAGCTTAAAAAGCGGGAGCCCGTCCTACGAGCAGTACTTC	CASSLKSGSPSYEQYF
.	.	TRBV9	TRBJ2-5	TGTGCCAGCAGCCACTATGGGGGAGGCCAGTACTTC	CASSHYGGGQYF
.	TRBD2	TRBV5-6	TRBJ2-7	TGTGCCAGCGGGAGGGGCCACGAGCAGTACTTC	CASGRGHEQYF
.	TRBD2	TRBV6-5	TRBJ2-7	TGTGCCACCGGGCGGGGGGTGGCCGCCTACGAGCAGTACTTC	CATGRGVAAYEQYF
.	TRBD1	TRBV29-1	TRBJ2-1	TGCAGCGTTGGGGACAGGAGGAATGATGAGCAGTTCTTC	CSVGDRRNDEQFF
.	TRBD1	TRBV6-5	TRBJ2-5	TGTGCCAGCACCGCGTACCGGACAGGGAGAGAGACCCAGTACTTC	CASTAYRTGRETQYF
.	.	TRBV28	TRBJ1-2	TGTGCCAGCAGACGCGGGACGGACTATGGCTACACCTTC	CASRRGTDYGYTF
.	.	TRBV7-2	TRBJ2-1	TGTGCCAGCAGCTTTCCCCCACCGCGGGGCAATGAGCAGTTCTTC	CASSFPPPRGNEQFF
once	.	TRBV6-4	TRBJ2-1	TGTGCCAGCAGTGACTCGGGCGAAAGCTCCTACAATGAGCAGTTCTTC	CASSDSGESSYNEQFF
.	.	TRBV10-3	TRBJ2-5	TGTGCCATCAGTCGAGGGACTCAGGGAGAGACCCAGTACTTC	CAISRGTQGETQYF
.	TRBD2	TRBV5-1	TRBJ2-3	TGCGCCAGCAGCTTGCCTAGCGGGGGGGCCTTAGATACGCAGTATTTT	CASSLPSGGALDTQYF
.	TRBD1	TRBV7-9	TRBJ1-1	TGTGCCAGCAGCTTTACGACAGGGACGGGAACTGAAGCTTTCTTT	CASSFTTGTGTEAFF
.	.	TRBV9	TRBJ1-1	TGTGCCAGCAGCGTAGCGGCAGGCAAGAACACTGAAGCTTTCTTT	CASSVAAGKNTEAFF
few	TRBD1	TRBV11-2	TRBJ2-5	TGTGCCAGCAGCTTAGAACGGACAGGGTGGGAGACCCAGTACTTC	CASSLERTGWETQYF
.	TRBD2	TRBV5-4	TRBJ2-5	TGTGCCAGCAGCGCGGAGTCGACTAGCGGCGCTGCGACCCAGTACTTC	CASSAESTSGAATQYF
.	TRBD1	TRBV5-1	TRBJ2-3	TGCGCCAGCAGCTTGGAGGACAGGGACCACACAGATACGCAGTATTTT	CASSLEDRDHTDTQYF